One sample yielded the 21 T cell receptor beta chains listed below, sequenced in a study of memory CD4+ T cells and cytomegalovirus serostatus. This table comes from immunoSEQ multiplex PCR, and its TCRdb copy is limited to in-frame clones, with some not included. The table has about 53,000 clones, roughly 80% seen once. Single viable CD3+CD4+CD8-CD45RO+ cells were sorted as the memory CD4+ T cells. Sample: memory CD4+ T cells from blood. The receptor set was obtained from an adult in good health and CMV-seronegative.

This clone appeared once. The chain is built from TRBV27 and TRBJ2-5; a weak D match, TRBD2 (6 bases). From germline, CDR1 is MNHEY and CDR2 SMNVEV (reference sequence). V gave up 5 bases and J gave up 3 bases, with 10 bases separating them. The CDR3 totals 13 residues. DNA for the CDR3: TGTGCCAGCAGTCACGCGGGGAAAGAGACCCAGTACTTC. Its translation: CASSHAGKETQYF.

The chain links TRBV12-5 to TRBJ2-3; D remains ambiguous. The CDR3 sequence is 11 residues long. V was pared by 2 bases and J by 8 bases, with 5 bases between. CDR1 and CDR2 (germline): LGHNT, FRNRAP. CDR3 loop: CASGLFLTQYF. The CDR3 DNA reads TGTGCTAGTGGTTTGTTTCTTACGCAGTATTTT.

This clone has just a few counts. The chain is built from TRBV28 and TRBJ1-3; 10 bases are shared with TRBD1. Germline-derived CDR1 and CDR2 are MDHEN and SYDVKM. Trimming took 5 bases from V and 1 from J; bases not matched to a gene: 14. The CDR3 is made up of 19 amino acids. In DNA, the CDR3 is TGTGCCAGCAGTGCCTCCGGGACAGGGGATCTGGGTTCTGGAAACACCATATATTTT. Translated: CASSASGTGDLGSGNTIYF. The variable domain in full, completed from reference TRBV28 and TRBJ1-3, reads DVKVTQSSRYLVKRTGEKVFLECVQDMDHENMFWYRQDPGLGLRLIYFSYDVKMKEKGDIPEGYSVSREKKERFSLILESASTNQTSMYLCASSASGTGDLGSGNTIYFGEGSWLTVV.

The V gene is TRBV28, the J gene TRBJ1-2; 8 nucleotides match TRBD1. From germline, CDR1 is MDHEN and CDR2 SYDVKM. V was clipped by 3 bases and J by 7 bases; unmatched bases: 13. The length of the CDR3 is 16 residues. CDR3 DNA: TGTGCCAGCAGTTTTGTGTCGGCAGGGGGCGGTGGTGGCTACACCTTC. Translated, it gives CASSFVSAGGGGGYTF.

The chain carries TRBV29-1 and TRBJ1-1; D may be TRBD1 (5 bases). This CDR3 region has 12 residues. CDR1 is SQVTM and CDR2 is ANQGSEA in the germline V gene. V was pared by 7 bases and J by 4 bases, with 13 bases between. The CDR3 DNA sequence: TGCAGCGCTGGGGGGGGGAGCACTGAAGCTTTCTTT. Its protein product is CSAGGGSTEAFF. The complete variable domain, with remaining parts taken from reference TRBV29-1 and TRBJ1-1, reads SAVISQKPSRDICQRGTSLTIQCQVDSQVTMMFWYRQQPGQSLTLIATANQGSEATYESGFVIDKFPISRPNLTFSTLTVSNMSPEDSSIYLCSAGGGSTEAFFGQGTRLTVV.

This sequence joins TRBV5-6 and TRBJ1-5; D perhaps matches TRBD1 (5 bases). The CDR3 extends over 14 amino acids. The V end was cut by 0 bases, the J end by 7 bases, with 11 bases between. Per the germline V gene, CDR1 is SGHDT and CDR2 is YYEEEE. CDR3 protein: CASSLGYGGQPQHF. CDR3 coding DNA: TGTGCCAGCAGCTTGGGGTACGGGGGACAGCCCCAGCATTTT.

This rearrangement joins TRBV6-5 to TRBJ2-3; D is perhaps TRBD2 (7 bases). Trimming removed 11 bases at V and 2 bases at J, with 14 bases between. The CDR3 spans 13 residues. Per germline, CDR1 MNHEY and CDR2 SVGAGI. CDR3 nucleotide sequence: TGTGCCGTAGGGGGGGCTCCCACAGATACGCAGTATTTT. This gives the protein CAVGGAPTDTQYF.

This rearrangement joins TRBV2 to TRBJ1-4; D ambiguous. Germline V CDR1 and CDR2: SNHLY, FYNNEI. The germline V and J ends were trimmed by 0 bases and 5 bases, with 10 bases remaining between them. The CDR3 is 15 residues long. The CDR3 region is CASSEARRVNEKLFF. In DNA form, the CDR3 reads TGTGCCAGCAGTGAAGCCAGGAGGGTAAATGAAAAACTGTTTTTT.

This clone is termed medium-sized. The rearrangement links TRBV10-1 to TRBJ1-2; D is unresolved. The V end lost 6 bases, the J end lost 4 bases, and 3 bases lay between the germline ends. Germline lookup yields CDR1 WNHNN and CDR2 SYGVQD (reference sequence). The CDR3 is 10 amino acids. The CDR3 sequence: CASRPYGYTF. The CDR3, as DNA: TGCGCCAGCAGACCCTATGGCTACACCTTC.

The CDR3 DNA reads as TGCGCCAGCAGCCACCCTCGCCACGAGCAGTACTTC. It translates to CASSHPRHEQYF. This rearrangement joins TRBV10-1 to TRBJ2-7; D gene unclear. Trimming removed 6 bases at V and 5 bases at J, with 11 bases between. The CDR3 has 12 residues. Germline lookup yields CDR1 WNHNN and CDR2 SYGVQD (reference sequence).

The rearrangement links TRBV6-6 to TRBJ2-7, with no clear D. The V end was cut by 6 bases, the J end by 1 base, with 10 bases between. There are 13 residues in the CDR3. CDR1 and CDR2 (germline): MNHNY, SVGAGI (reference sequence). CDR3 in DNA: TGTGCCAGCAGCATACAGTTTTCCTACGAGCAGTACTTC. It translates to CASSIQFSYEQYF.

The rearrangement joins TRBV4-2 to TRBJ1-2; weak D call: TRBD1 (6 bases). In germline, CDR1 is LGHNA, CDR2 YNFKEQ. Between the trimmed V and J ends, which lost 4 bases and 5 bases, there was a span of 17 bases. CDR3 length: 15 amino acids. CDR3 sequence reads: CASSPRDTLLYGYTF. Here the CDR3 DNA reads TGTGCCAGCAGCCCCCGGGACACCTTGCTTTATGGCTACACCTTC.

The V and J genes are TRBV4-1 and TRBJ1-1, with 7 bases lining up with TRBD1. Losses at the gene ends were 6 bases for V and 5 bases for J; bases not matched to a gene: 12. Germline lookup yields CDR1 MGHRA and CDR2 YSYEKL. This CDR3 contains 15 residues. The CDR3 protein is CASRSTEGARTEAFF. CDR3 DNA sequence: TGCGCCAGCAGGTCTACAGAGGGGGCAAGGACTGAAGCTTTCTTT.

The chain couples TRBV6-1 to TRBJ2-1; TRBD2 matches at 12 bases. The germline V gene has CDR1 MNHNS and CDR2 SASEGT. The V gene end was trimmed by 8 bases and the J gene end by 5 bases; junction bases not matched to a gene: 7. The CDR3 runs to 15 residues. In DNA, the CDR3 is TGTGCCAGCGGAACACTAGCGGGGGGTAACAATGAGCAGTTCTTC. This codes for CASGTLAGGNNEQFF.

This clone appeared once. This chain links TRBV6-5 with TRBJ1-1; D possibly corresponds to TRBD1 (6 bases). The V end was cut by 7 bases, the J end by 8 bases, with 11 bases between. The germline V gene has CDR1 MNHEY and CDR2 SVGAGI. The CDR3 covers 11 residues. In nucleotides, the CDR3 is TGTGCCAGCACGGGCACAGGGGAAGCTTTCTTT. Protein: CASTGTGEAFF.

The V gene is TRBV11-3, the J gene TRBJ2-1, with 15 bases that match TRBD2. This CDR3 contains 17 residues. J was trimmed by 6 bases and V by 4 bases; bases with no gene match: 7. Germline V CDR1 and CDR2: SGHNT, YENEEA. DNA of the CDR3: TGTGCCAGCAGCTCCCGCGGGACTAGCGGGGGGACCAATGAGCAGTTCTTC. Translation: CASSSRGTSGGTNEQFF.

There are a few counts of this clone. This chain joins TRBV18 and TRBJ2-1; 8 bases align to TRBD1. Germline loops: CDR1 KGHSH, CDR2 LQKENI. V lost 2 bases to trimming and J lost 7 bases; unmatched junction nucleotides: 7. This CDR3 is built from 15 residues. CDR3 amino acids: CASSPVSGGANEQFF. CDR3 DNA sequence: TGTGCCAGCTCACCAGTGTCAGGGGGCGCGAATGAGCAGTTCTTC.

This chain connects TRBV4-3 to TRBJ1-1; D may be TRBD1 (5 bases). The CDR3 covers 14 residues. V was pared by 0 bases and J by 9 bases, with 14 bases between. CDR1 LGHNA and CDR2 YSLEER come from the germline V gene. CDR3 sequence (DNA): TGCGCCAGCAGCCAAGAGGGGGGTTATAGTAAAGCTTTCTTT. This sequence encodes CASSQEGGYSKAFF.

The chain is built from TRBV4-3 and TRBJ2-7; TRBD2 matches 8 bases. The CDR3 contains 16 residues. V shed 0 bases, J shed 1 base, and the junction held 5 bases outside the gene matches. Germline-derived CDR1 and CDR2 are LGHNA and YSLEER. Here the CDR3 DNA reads TGCGCCAGCAGCCAAGATTGGCGGGGGGCGTCCTACGAGCAGTACTTC. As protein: CASSQDWRGASYEQYF.

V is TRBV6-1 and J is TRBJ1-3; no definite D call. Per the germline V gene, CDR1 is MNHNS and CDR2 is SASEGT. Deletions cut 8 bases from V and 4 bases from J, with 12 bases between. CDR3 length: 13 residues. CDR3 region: CASDIKLGNTIYF. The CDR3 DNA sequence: TGTGCCAGCGATATCAAACTCGGAAACACCATATATTTT.

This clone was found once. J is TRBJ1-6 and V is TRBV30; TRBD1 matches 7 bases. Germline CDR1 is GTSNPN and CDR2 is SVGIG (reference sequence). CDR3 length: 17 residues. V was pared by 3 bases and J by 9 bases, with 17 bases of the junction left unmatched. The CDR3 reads CAWRGPGGRAYGSPLHF. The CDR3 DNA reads TGTGCCTGGAGGGGGCCAGGGGGAAGAGCTTATGGTTCACCCCTCCACTTT.